The entry below describes one TCR beta chain. This sample stems from a study of blood T cell repertoires in COVID-19. Study-wide context: Sites across the United States, Italy and Spain contributed samples from acute and convalescent COVID-19. The cDNA or gDNA used as material had been derived from T cells, B-cell-depleted T cells, or PBMCs.

Germline-derived CDR1 and CDR2 are SGHTA and FQGNSA. The CDR3 covers 14 residues. Losses at the gene ends were 3 bases for V and 7 bases for J; bases not matched to a gene: 7. Method: immunoSEQ multiplex PCR; TCRdb's copy keeps in-frame clones and lacks some. Altogether 150,000 to 160,000 clones are present, around 82% being singletons, with the ten largest covering roughly 0.6%. The sequence came from a man aged 60 to 69 with COVID-19, enrolled during active disease. The sequencing input was peripheral blood. V gene TRBV7-2 combines with J gene TRBJ1-1, with TRBD1 identical over 8 bases. CDR3 coding DNA: TGTGCCAGCAGCTTTCCACAGGGGGGGAGTGAAGCTTTCTTT. This sequence encodes CASSFPQGGSEAFF.